This TCR beta chain was recovered during a study of blood T cell repertoires in COVID-19. Overall study context: Some COVID-19 samples were acute and others convalescent; all came from the United States, Italy and Spain. Sources were T cells, B-cell-depleted T cells, or PBMCs; the material itself was cDNA or gDNA.

The germline V gene has CDR1 LNHDA and CDR2 SQIVND (reference sequence). V was shortened by 5 bases and J by 1 base, with 8 bases between the two germline ends. There are 14 residues in the CDR3. Per the study methods: Estimates of nucleated cell counts were drawn from the amplification of reference gene primers. Sequencing used immunoSEQ multiplex PCR; TCRdb keeps in-frame clones, though not all of them. V and J calls and clone size are those listed in that table; D and trimming were worked out from the DNA. Counted here are over 100,000 clones, about four fifths occurring once; the ten biggest clones make up roughly 4.3%.

The receptor was isolated from an elderly woman with acute or convalescent COVID-19. The material sequenced was peripheral blood. The chain has TRBV19 and TRBJ2-2; D unresolved. The CDR3 DNA is TGTGCCAGTAGTGGGTCGGGGAACACCGGGGAGCTGTTTTTT. This sequence encodes CASSGSGNTGELFF.